These 21 T cell receptor beta chains share one sample of origin, sequenced in a study of cytomegalovirus exposure and HLA in healthy donors. PCR primers comprised 60 Vbeta and 13 Jbeta primers. Here immunoSEQ multiplex PCR was the method, and the copy in TCRdb shows in-frame clones only, minus some. The profile shows some 150,000 clones, 71% of them singletons. The sequencing sample was made of PBMCs. The receptor set was obtained from a young woman in good health and CMV-seronegative.

The chain joins TRBV5-1 to TRBJ1-2, with a possible D match to TRBD1 (5 bases). V was clipped by 4 bases and J by 0 bases, with 16 bases between them. The CDR3 is 16 residues long. Germline V CDR1 and CDR2: SGHRS, YFSETQ. The CDR3 loop is CASSPPSSGANYGYTF. The CDR3, as DNA: TGCGCCAGCAGCCCTCCTTCCTCGGGGGCTAACTATGGCTACACCTTC.

This clone has more than one count but fewer than ten. The chain combines TRBV6-6 with TRBJ2-1; TRBD2 aligns across 8 bases. Looked up from germline, CDR1 is MNHNY and CDR2 is SVGAGI (reference sequence). CDR3 size: 15 residues. Losses at the gene ends were 4 bases for V and 6 bases for J; bases not matched to a gene: 8. The CDR3 loop reads CASSFTPGTSNEQFF. DNA of the CDR3: TGTGCCAGCAGTTTCACCCCCGGGACTAGCAATGAGCAGTTCTTC.

The rearrangement uses TRBV5-4 and TRBJ2-1; D may be TRBD1 (6 bases). Germline values: CDR1 SGHNT, CDR2 YYREEE (reference sequence). V lost 0 bases and J 4 bases, leaving 14 bases between the germline ends. The CDR3 is 16 residues long. In DNA, the CDR3 is TGTGCCAGCAGCTTGGCCTCCGGACAGCCTTACAATGAGCAGTTCTTC. Protein: CASSLASGQPYNEQFF.

V is TRBV4-3 and J is TRBJ2-4; 10 positions agree with TRBD1. In germline, CDR1 is LGHNA, CDR2 YSLEER. Unmatched junction bases numbered 2, after V lost 4 bases and J lost 5 bases. This CDR3 has 14 amino acids. Here the CDR3 reads CASSLGTGENIQYF. CDR3 bases: TGCGCCAGCAGCCTGGGGACAGGGGAAAACATTCAGTACTTC.

Remarks on this clone: Other DNA sequences from this sample encode an identical CDR3 as well. This chain joins TRBV6-6 and TRBJ2-3; the match to TRBD2 covers 10 bases. The V gene end was trimmed by 5 bases and the J gene end by 6 bases; junction bases not matched to a gene: 8. Looked up from germline, CDR1 is MNHNY and CDR2 is SVGAGI (reference sequence). CDR3 length: 15 residues. In DNA, the CDR3 is TGTGCCAGCAGTCAAACTAGCGGGGTTACCGATACGCAGTATTTT. This sequence encodes CASSQTSGVTDTQYF.

The chain uses TRBV7-6 and TRBJ2-1; 10 positions match TRBD2. Germline CDR1 SGHVS, CDR2 FNYEAQ. V was clipped by 3 bases and J by 9 bases; unmatched bases: 8. The CDR3 consists of 15 residues. The CDR3, as DNA: TGTGCCAGCAGCTTCTCTAGCGGGAGCTCGGTTGAGCAGTTCTTC. Protein product: CASSFSSGSSVEQFF.

The rearrangement joins TRBV29-1 to TRBJ2-3; 12 bases agree with TRBD2. Losses at the gene ends were 5 bases for V and 2 bases for J; bases not matched to a gene: 5. The CDR3 consists of 15 residues. Germline CDR1 is SQVTM and CDR2 is ANQGSEA. CDR3 DNA sequence: TGCAGCGTTCTTGGACTAGCGGGACCCACAGATACGCAGTATTTT. Translated, it gives CSVLGLAGPTDTQYF.

The chain has TRBV28 and TRBJ2-3; D gene unclear. The germline V gene encodes CDR1 MDHEN and CDR2 SYDVKM. V was cut by 3 bases and J by 4 bases, with 14 bases left in between. This CDR3 region has 15 residues. The DNA of the CDR3 is TGTGCCAGCAGTTTCCGACTTTCAAATTCAGATACGCAGTATTTT. Protein sequence: CASSFRLSNSDTQYF.

V usage is TRBV4-2 and J usage is TRBJ2-3; 10 positions match TRBD2. Trimming took 5 bases from V and 1 from J; bases not matched to a gene: 3. The CDR3 runs to 15 residues. Germline V CDR1 and CDR2: LGHNA, YNFKEQ. The CDR3 here is CASSYTSGGTDTQYF. The CDR3 DNA reads TGTGCCAGCAGCTACACTAGCGGGGGCACAGATACGCAGTATTTT.

The rearrangement uses TRBV27 and TRBJ1-3, with 10 bases identical to TRBD1. With 2 bases clipped from V and 3 bases from J, the junction kept 4 bases outside the gene matches. Per the germline V gene, CDR1 is MNHEY and CDR2 is SMNVEV (reference sequence). This CDR3 spans 16 amino acids. In nucleotides, the CDR3 is TGTGCCAGCAGTTTAACAGGGACAGGGGATGGAAACACCATATATTTT. Translated, it gives CASSLTGTGDGNTIYF.

This clone was detected a few times. This chain joins TRBV5-1 and TRBJ2-7; D might be TRBD2 (6 bases). With 0 bases removed from V and 3 bases from J, the gap between germline ends came to 7 bases. Germline V gene sequence: CDR1 SGHRS, CDR2 YFSETQ. CDR3 length equals 13 residues. For the CDR3, the DNA is TGCGCCAGCAGCTTGGCTAGCGACTACGAGCAGTACTTC. This gives the protein CASSLASDYEQYF.

The V gene is TRBV29-1, the J gene TRBJ2-7, with 11 bases identical to TRBD2. This CDR3 has 13 residues. The germline V gene encodes CDR1 SQVTM and CDR2 ANQGSEA. V lost 7 bases to trimming and J lost 3 bases; unmatched junction nucleotides: 5. This CDR3 reads CSAASGGSYEQYF. The CDR3 region has the DNA TGCAGCGCCGCTAGCGGGGGGAGCTACGAGCAGTACTTC.

This clone came up a few times. V gene TRBV2 combines with J gene TRBJ1-5, with D unclear. Per the germline V gene, CDR1 is SNHLY and CDR2 is FYNNEI. This CDR3 has 13 residues. V was trimmed by 7 bases and J by 3 bases, leaving 10 bases between them. DNA for the CDR3: TGTGCCAGCAAGTCAGGCCCCAATCAGCCCCAGCATTTT. Translating it yields CASKSGPNQPQHF.

This chain links TRBV7-9 with TRBJ2-7, with D possibly matching TRBD1 (6 bases). The CDR3 has 15 residues. The germline CDR1 and CDR2 sequences are SEHNR and FQNEAQ (reference sequence). Between the trimmed V and J ends, which lost 2 bases and 3 bases, there was a span of 14 bases. CDR3 protein: CASSLKGDKSYEQYF. The CDR3 nucleotides are TGTGCCAGCAGCTTAAAGGGGGACAAAAGCTACGAGCAGTACTTC.

The chain links TRBV13 to TRBJ2-1; TRBD2 agrees at 8 bases. The CDR3 contains 17 residues. V was pared by 2 bases and J by 0 bases, with 6 bases of the junction left unmatched. Germline V gives CDR1 PRHDT, CDR2 FYEKMQ (reference sequence). The CDR3 coding sequence is TGTGCCAGCAGCTTACTACTAGCGGCGAGCTCCTACAATGAGCAGTTCTTC. This translates into CASSLLLAASSYNEQFF.

J is TRBJ2-7 and V is TRBV6-1; D is unclear. Germline CDR1 reads MNHNS; CDR2 reads SASEGT. V lost 3 bases to trimming and J lost 2 bases, with 11 bases between them. This CDR3 region has 14 residues. CDR3 sequence (DNA): TGTGCCAGCAGTGATCTCCTTCGAGCCTACGAGCAGTACTTC. Protein product: CASSDLLRAYEQYF.

V is TRBV28 and J is TRBJ1-3, with D maybe TRBD1 (6 bases). V was trimmed by 2 bases and J by 0 bases, leaving 8 bases between them. The CDR3 has 15 residues. The germline V gene has CDR1 MDHEN and CDR2 SYDVKM. The CDR3 DNA is TGTGCCAGCAGTTTAGCAGGGGCCTCTGGAAACACCATATATTTT. This sequence encodes CASSLAGASGNTIYF.

This sequence joins TRBV7-9 and TRBJ2-1, with 8 bases fitting TRBD2. V lost 5 bases to trimming and J lost 5 bases; unmatched junction nucleotides: 11. CDR3 length equals 16 residues. The V gene's germline CDR1 is SEHNR and CDR2 FQNEAQ (reference sequence). The CDR3 loop reads CASSPGGGGTDNEQFF. The CDR3 nucleotides are TGTGCCAGCAGCCCGGGAGGCGGGGGGACTGACAATGAGCAGTTCTTC. The whole variable domain, remainder taken from reference TRBV7-9 and TRBJ2-1, is DTGVSQNPRHKITKRGQNVTFRCDPISEHNRLYWYRQTLGQGPEFLTYFQNEAQLEKSRLLSDRFSAERPKGSFSTLEIQRTEQGDSAMYLCASSPGGGGTDNEQFFGPGTRLTVL.

V is TRBV13 and J is TRBJ1-5, with a tentative D call TRBD1 (5 bases). The CDR3 contains 15 residues. Trimming left V 4 bases short and J 5 bases short, with 15 bases between. The germline gives CDR1 PRHDT, CDR2 FYEKMQ (reference sequence). CDR3 nucleotides: TGTGCCAGCAGCTCCACAGGAGTTGAGGATCAGCCCCAGCATTTT. Its translation is CASSSTGVEDQPQHF. The full variable domain, with the rest looked up from reference TRBV13 and TRBJ1-5, is AAGVIQSPRHLIKEKRETATLKCYPIPRHDTVYWYQQGPGQDPQFLISFYEKMQSDKGSIPDRFSAQQFSDYHSELNMSSLELGDSALYFCASSSTGVEDQPQHFGDGTRLSIL.

This chain links TRBV5-4 with TRBJ2-5; the match to TRBD2 covers 9 bases. The CDR3 is 16 amino acids. V shed 4 bases and J 5 bases; nucleotides not matched to a gene: 12. The germline V gene has CDR1 SGHNT and CDR2 YYREEE (reference sequence). The CDR3 protein is CASSPRVAGEGETQYF. For the CDR3, the DNA is TGTGCCAGCAGCCCCAGGGTAGCGGGGGAGGGGGAGACCCAGTACTTC.

This rearrangement joins TRBV28 to TRBJ1-4, with D possibly matching TRBD1 (5 bases). The germline CDR1 and CDR2 sequences are MDHEN and SYDVKM. The V end lost 0 bases, the J end lost 0 bases, and 14 bases lay between the germline ends. The CDR3 runs to 18 residues. The CDR3 is CASSLWAGGGSTNEKLFF. In DNA, the CDR3 is TGTGCCAGCAGTTTATGGGCCGGGGGAGGTTCAACTAATGAAAAACTGTTTTTT.